These T cell receptor beta chains were read from a single sample in a study of shared clonotypes between healthy human individuals. Only in-frame clones appear in the TCRdb table, and some are missing; sequencing was by immunoSEQ multiplex PCR. The sample records hundreds of thousands of clones, roughly 96% being singletons. Sequenced sample: naive CD8+ T cells sorted from blood. The source of these receptors is a woman aged 30 to 39 in good health. Each CDR3 is given without its conserved first and last residue. A row's size may be missing; if present it is once, few, many or a size class.

v_call	j_call	clone_size	cdr3_aa
TRBV27	TRBJ2-7	.	ASSFSGFEQY
TRBV27	TRBJ1-1	once	ASSSDGAPGIAF
TRBV19	.	.	ASSPGTGGYEQY
TRBV5-4	TRBJ2-3	.	ATRTSGGGYTQY
TRBV7-8	TRBJ1-2	.	ASSLAQNEGYT
TRBV4-1	TRBJ2-5	.	ASSRRDRSEETQY
TRBV9	TRBJ1-1	.	ASSPLRQDIEAF
TRBV6-4	TRBJ2-6	.	ASSDSPGANVLT
TRBV7-8	TRBJ2-3	few	ASSLGTSLLTDTQY
TRBV4-1	TRBJ2-2	.	ASSQGGTLTGELF
TRBV19	TRBJ1-5	.	ATGNSNQPQH
TRBV10-3	TRBJ2-5	once	AISETVQETQY
TRBV27	TRBJ2-1	.	ASRLDRYNEQF
TRBV11-2	TRBJ2-7	.	ASSFDEQY
TRBV6-5	TRBJ2-1	.	ASSYGGDEQF
TRBV4-1	TRBJ2-2	.	ASSQDRTYTGELF
TRBV7-9	TRBJ2-3	.	ASSLPFGGRGADTQY